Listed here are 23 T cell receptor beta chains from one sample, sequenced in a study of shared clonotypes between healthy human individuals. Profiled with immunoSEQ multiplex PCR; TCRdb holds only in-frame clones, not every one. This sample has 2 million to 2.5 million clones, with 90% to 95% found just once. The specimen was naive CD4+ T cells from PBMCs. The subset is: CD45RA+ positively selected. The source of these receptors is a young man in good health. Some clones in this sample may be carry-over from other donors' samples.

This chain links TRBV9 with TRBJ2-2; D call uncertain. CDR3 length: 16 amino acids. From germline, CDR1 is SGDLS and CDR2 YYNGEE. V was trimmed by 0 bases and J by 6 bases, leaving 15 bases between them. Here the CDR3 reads CASSVEKSIGPGELFF. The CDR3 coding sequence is TGTGCCAGCAGCGTAGAGAAGTCAATAGGACCCGGGGAGCTGTTTTTT.

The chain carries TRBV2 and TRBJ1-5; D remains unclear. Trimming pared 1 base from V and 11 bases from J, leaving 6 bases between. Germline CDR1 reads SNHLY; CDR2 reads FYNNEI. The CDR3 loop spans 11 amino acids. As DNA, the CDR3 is TGTGCCAGCAGTGAAGAATGGACCCAGCATTTT. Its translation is CASSEEWTQHF.

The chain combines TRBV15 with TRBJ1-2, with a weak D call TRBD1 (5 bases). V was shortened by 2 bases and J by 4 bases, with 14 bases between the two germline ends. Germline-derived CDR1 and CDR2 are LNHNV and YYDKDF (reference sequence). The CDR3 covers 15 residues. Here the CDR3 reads CATSRTQGSGYGYTF. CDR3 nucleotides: TGTGCCACCAGCAGAACGCAGGGTTCTGGCTATGGCTACACCTTC.

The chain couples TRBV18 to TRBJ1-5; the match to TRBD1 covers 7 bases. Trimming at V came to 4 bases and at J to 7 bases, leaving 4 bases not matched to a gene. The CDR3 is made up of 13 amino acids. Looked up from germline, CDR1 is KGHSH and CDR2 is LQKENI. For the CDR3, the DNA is TGTGCCAGCTCACGACAGGGAGGGCAGCCCCAGCATTTT. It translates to CASSRQGGQPQHF.

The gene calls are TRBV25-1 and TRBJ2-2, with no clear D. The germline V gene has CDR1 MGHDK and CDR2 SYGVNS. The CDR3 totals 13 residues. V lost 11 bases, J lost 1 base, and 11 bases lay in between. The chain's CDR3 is CAHSTGNTGELFF. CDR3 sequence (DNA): TGTGCCCACTCGACTGGGAACACCGGGGAGCTGTTTTTT.

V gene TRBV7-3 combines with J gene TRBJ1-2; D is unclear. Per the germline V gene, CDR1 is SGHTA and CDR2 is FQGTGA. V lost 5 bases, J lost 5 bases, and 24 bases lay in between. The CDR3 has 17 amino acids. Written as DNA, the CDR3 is TGTGCCAGCAGCCCGGCGCCCCAAAGATTGGTCGGATATGGCTACACCTTC. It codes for CASSPAPQRLVGYGYTF.

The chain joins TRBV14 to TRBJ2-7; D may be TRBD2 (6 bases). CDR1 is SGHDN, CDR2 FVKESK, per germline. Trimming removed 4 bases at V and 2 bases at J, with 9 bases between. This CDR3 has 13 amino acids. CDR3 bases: TGTGCCAGCAGCCCTACGGGGGCCTACGAGCAGTACTTC. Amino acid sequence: CASSPTGAYEQYF.

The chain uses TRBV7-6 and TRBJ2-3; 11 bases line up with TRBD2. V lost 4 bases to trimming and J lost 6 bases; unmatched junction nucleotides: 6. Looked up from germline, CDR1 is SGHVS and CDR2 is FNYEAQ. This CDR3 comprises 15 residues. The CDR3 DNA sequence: TGTGCCAGCAGCTCAACTAGCGGGAGTGGGGATACGCAGTATTTT. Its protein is CASSSTSGSGDTQYF.

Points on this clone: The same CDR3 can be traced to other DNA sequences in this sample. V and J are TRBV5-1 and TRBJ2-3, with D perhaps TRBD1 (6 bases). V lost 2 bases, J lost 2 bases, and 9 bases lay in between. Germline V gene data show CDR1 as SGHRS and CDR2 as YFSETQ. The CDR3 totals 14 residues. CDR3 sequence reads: CASSLTGLTDTQYF. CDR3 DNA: TGCGCCAGCAGCTTAACAGGGCTCACAGATACGCAGTATTTT.

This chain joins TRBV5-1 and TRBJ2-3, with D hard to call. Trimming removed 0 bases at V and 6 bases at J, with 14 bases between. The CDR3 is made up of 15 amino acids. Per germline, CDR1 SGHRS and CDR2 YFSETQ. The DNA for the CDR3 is TGCGCCAGCAGCTTGGTGACCCCGCCTCAGGATACGCAGTATTTT. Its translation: CASSLVTPPQDTQYF. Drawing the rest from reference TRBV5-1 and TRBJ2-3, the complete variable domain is KAGVTQTPRYLIKTRGQQVTLSCSPISGHRSVSWYQQTPGQGLQFLFEYFSETQRNKGNFPGRFSGRQFSNSRSEMNVSTLELGDSALYLCASSLVTPPQDTQYFGPGTRLTVL.

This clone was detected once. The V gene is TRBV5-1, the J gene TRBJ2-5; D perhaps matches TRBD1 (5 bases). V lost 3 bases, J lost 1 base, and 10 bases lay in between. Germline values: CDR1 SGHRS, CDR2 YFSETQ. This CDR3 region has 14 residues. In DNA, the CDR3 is TGCGCCAGCAGCTATCCAGGGTCCCAAGAGACCCAGTACTTC. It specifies CASSYPGSQETQYF.

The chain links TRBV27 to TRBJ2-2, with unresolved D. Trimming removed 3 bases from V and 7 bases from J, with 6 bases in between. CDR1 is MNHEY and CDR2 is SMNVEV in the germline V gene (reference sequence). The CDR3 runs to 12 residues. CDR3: CASSFTGGELFF. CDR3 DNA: TGTGCCAGCAGTTTTACGGGCGGGGAGCTGTTTTTT.

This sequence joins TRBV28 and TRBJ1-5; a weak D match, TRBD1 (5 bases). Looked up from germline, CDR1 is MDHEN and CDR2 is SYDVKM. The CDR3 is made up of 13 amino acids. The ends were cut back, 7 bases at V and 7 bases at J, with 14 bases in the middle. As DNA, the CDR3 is TGTGCCAGCACCCCCGGGGCCAAACAGCCCCAGCATTTT. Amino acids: CASTPGAKQPQHF.

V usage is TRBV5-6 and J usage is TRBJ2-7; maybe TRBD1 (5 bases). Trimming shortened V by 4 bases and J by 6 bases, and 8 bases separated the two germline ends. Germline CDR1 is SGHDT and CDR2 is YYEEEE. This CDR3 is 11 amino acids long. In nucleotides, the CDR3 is TGTGCCAGCAGCCGTGGGGCCGAGCAGTACTTC. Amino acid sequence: CASSRGAEQYF.

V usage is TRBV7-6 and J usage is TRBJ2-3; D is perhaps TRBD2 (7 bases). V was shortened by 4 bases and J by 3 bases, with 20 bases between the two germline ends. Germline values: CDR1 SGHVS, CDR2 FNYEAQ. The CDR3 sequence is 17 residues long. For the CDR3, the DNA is TGTGCCAGCAGCTATCCTTGGGGGGGCGCCAAGACAGATACGCAGTATTTT. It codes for CASSYPWGGAKTDTQYF.

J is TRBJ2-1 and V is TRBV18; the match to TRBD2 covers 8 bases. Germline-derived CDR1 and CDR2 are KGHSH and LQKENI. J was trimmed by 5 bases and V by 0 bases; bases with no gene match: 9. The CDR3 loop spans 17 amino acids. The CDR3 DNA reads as TGTGCCAGCTCACCACCGATATTCACTAGCGGCCACAATGAGCAGTTCTTC. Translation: CASSPPIFTSGHNEQFF.

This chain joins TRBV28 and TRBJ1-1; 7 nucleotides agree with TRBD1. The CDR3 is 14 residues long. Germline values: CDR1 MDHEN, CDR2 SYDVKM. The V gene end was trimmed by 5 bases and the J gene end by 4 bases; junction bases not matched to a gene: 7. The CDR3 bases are TGTGCCAGCAGTCAGGACAGGTGGGGCACTGAAGCTTTCTTT. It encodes CASSQDRWGTEAFF.

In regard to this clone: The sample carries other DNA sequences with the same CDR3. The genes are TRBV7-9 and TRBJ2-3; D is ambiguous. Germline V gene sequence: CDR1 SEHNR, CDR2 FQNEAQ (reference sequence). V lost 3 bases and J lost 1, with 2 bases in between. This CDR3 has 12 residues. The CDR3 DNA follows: TGTGCCAGCAGCTTTGGCACAGATACGCAGTATTTT. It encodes CASSFGTDTQYF. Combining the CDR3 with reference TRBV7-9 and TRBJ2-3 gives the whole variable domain DTGVSQNPRHKITKRGQNVTFRCDPISEHNRLYWYRQTLGQGPEFLTYFQNEAQLEKSRLLSDRFSAERPKGSFSTLEIQRTEQGDSAMYLCASSFGTDTQYFGPGTRLTVL.

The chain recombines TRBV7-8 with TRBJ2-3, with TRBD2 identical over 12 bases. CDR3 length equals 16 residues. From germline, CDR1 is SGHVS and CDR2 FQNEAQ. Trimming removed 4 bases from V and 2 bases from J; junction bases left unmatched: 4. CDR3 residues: CASSSGLAGITDTQYF. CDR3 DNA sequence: TGTGCCAGCAGCTCAGGACTAGCGGGGATCACAGATACGCAGTATTTT.

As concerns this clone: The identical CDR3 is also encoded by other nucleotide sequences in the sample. This CDR3 is CASSLRENQPQHF. The DNA for the CDR3 is TGTGCCAGCAGCTTACGGGAGAATCAGCCCCAGCATTTT. The chain joins TRBV7-9 to TRBJ1-5; D remains ambiguous. The CDR3 is made up of 13 amino acids. Trimming stripped 2 bases from V and 4 bases from J, with 6 bases between. Per the germline V gene, CDR1 is SEHNR and CDR2 is FQNEAQ (reference sequence).

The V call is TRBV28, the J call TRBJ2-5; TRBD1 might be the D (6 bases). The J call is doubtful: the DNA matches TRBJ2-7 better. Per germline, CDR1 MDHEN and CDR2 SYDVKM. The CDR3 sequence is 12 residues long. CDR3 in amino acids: CASRSNRDEQYF. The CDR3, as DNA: TGTGCCAGCAGGTCCAACAGGGACGAGCAGTACTTC.

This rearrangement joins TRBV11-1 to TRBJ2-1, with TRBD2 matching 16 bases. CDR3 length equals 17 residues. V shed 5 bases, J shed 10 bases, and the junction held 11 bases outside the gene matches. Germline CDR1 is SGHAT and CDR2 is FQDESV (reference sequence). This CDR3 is CASSPPPGLAGGREQFF. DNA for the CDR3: TGTGCCAGCAGCCCCCCCCCGGGACTAGCGGGAGGGCGAGAGCAGTTCTTC. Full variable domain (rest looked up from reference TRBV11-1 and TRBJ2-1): EAEVAQSPRYKITEKSQAVAFWCDPISGHATLYWYRQILGQGPELLVQFQDESVVDDSQLPKDRFSAERLKGVDSTLKIQPAELGDSAMYLCASSPPPGLAGGREQFFGPGTRLTVL.

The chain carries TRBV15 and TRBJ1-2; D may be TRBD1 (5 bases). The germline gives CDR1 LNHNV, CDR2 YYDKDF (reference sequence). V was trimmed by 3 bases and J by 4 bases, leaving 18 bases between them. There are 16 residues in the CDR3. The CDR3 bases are TGTGCCACCAGCAGGGGGGGGGACGGACAATTCTATGGCTACACCTTC. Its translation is CATSRGGDGQFYGYTF.